Sequencing of this TCR beta chain was carried out in a study of PD-L1 blockade in urothelial cancer. Whole-study context: Prior chemotherapy regimens per patient numbered 0 to 3.

Germline values: CDR1 SGDLS, CDR2 YYNGEE. Trimming left V 4 bases short and J 3 bases short, with 19 bases between. The CDR3 is made up of 17 amino acids. Documented time point: pretreatment peripheral blood. Sequencing was performed with immunoSEQ multiplex PCR; in TCRdb, only in-frame clones are kept and a portion is missing. This sample has approximately 67,000 clones, with 86% found just once. Source: PBMCs, taken around atezolizumab (anti-PD-L1) treatment. The sequence was obtained from a man aged 60 to 69 with urothelial cancer. The chain couples TRBV9 to TRBJ1-4; tentative D call: TRBD1 (6 bases). The CDR3, as DNA: TGTGCCAGCAGCCCCGTCCGGGGGGGGCTTGCTAATGAAAAACTGTTTTTT. Its translation: CASSPVRGGLANEKLFF.